The 6 T cell receptor beta chains given below trace back to one sample, sequenced in a study of shared clonotypes between healthy human individuals. Profiling relied on immunoSEQ multiplex PCR, and the TCRdb table lists in-frame clones only, not all of them. In the table there are some 630,000 clones, about 78% of which are singletons. Sequenced sample: memory CD4+ T cells sorted from blood. As for subset: CD45RA-negative fraction. These receptors came from a woman in her twenties or thirties in good health.

This clone was counted many times. The chain combines TRBV7-2 with TRBJ2-1; 10 bases line up with TRBD2. The CDR3 length is 17 residues. Germline CDR1 reads SGHTA; CDR2 reads FQGNSA. V lost 2 bases to trimming and J lost 8 bases; unmatched junction nucleotides: 12. CDR3 region: CASSLTSGTHLGDEQFF. CDR3 nucleotide sequence: TGTGCCAGCAGCTTAACTAGCGGGACCCATTTAGGGGATGAGCAGTTCTTC.

The V call is TRBV10-3, the J call TRBJ2-3; no reliable D call. The V end was cut by 4 bases, the J end by 3 bases, with 2 bases between. Looked up from germline, CDR1 is ENHRY and CDR2 is SYGVKD. The CDR3 has 11 residues. The chain's CDR3 is CAISATDTQYF. CDR3 DNA: TGTGCCATCAGTGCGACAGATACGCAGTATTTT.

The chain joins TRBV21-1 to TRBJ2-2; TRBD1, the table's D call, was not compared with the DNA. TRBV21-1 constitutes a pseudogene. The CDR3 is 17 amino acids. The CDR3 loop is CASSRLIQTANTGELFF. Written as DNA, the CDR3 is TGTGCCAGCAGCAGACTTATACAGACAGCTAACACCGGGGAGCTGTTTTTT.

This clone was found once. The V call is TRBV5-5, the J call TRBJ1-4; 7 bases match TRBD1. This CDR3 has 15 amino acids. Germline V lookup: CDR1 SGHKS, CDR2 YYEKEE (reference sequence). The ends lost 3 bases at V and 2 bases at J; junction bases unmatched: 4. Here the CDR3 reads CASSSHRGTNEKLFF. The DNA for the CDR3 is TGTGCCAGCAGCTCCCACAGGGGCACTAATGAAAAACTGTTTTTT.

The chain uses TRBV19 and TRBJ1-1, with 10 bases that match TRBD1. Trimming cost V 4 bases and J 8 bases; bases outside gene matches: 22. From germline, CDR1 is LNHDA and CDR2 SQIVND (reference sequence). This CDR3 spans 19 amino acids. CDR3 sequence (DNA): TGTGCCAGTAGTAAGTCCCGGGACAGGGGTTGGGTCTCTCCCCAAGAAGCTTTCTTT. This sequence encodes CASSKSRDRGWVSPQEAFF. The full variable domain, rest sourced from reference TRBV19 and TRBJ1-1, is DGGITQSPKYLFRKEGQNVTLSCEQNLNHDAMYWYRQDPGQGLRLIYYSQIVNDFQKGDIAEGYSVSREKKESFPLTVTSAQKNPTAFYLCASSKSRDRGWVSPQEAFFGQGTRLTVV.

This rearrangement joins TRBV5-1 to TRBJ2-5, with 7 bases aligning to TRBD1. V was pared by 7 bases and J by 2 bases, with 11 bases of the junction left unmatched. There are 15 residues in the CDR3. The germline gives CDR1 SGHRS, CDR2 YFSETQ. CDR3 nucleotide sequence: TGCGCCAGCGCATATCCCAGACAGGGACAAGAGACCCAGTACTTC. It codes for CASAYPRQGQETQYF.